The 7 T cell receptor beta chains below come from one sample, sequenced in a study of blood T cells in healthy people across ages. Through a sample-barcoded 5' primer and a J-beta primer mix, a second PCR was run for roughly 6 to 11 cycles. TCRdb redid the calling of the 5' RACE reads with MiXCR, one entry per CDR3 protein. The sample includes 910,000 or so distinct CDR3 sequences, just over 50% seen only once; the top ten take 20% to 25%. The sequenced sample consisted of blood. The source of these receptors is a woman aged 55 to 70 in good health.

This clonotype was seen more than once but under ten times. The chain recombines TRBV7-2 with TRBJ2-7; TRBD2 aligns across 9 bases. CDR1 is SGHTA, CDR2 FQGNSA, per germline. V dropped 5 bases and J dropped 4; count of bases not matched to a gene: 12. The CDR3 is 16 residues long. The CDR3 reads CASSSGSGRAKYEQYF. The CDR3 region has the DNA TGTGCCAGCAGCAGTGGTAGCGGGAGAGCTAAATACGAGCAGTACTTC.

The CDR3 here is CASSLVSLAGVSSDTQYF. The CDR3 DNA reads TGTGCCAGCAGCTTAGTTTCCTTAGCGGGAGTAAGCTCCGATACGCAGTATTTT. This sequence joins TRBV7-7 and TRBJ2-3, with 9 bases matching TRBD2. CDR3 length: 18 amino acids. Looked up from germline, CDR1 is SSHAT and CDR2 is FNYEAQ (reference sequence). V lost 1 base and J lost 6; bases outside the gene matches: 14.

This clonotype was seen only a few times. The CDR3 protein is CSVVGGGSGYTF. The CDR3, as DNA: TGCAGCGTTGTAGGGGGAGGTAGTGGCTACACCTTC. The chain links TRBV29-1 to TRBJ1-2; tentatively, D is TRBD1 (6 bases). V lost 4 bases and J 7 bases, leaving 13 bases between the germline ends. The germline V gene encodes CDR1 SQVTM and CDR2 ANQGSEA. The CDR3 has 12 amino acids.

The rearrangement uses TRBV28 and TRBJ1-5, with TRBD1 identical over 7 bases. CDR3 length: 14 residues. Per the germline V gene, CDR1 is MDHEN and CDR2 is SYDVKM. After removal of 5 bases from V and 7 bases from J, the junction contained 8 bases not matched to a gene. Here the CDR3 reads CASSPGTAIQPQHF. The CDR3 DNA follows: TGTGCCAGCAGTCCTGGGACAGCAATACAGCCCCAGCATTTT.

This clonotype was recorded a few times. The chain carries TRBV21-1 and TRBJ1-5. TRBV21-1 is shown as a pseudogene. This CDR3 region has 16 residues. CDR3 in DNA: TGTGCCAGCAGCAAAGTTGAGCCCTATAGCAATCAGCCCCAGCATTTT. Amino acids: CASSKVEPYSNQPQHF.

This clonotype was observed a few times. The chain employs TRBV29-1 and TRBJ2-5, with 7 bases lining up with TRBD2. Germline lookup yields CDR1 SQVTM and CDR2 ANQGSEA. CDR3 length equals 19 residues. After removal of 0 bases from V and 11 bases from J, the junction contained 27 bases not matched to a gene. CDR3 protein: CSVEDRPGEGSLLYNEQYF. As DNA, the CDR3 is TGCAGCGTTGAAGATAGGCCCGGGGAGGGTTCCCTACTCTACAATGAGCAGTACTTC.

In its sample, this clonotype was seen many times. The chain is built from TRBV29-1 and TRBJ2-1; a possible D gene is TRBD2 (7 bases). Germline V gene data show CDR1 as SQVTM and CDR2 as ANQGSEA. This CDR3 spans 14 amino acids. With 5 bases removed from V and 0 bases from J, the gap between germline ends came to 11 bases. The chain's CDR3 is CSVRGGFSYNEQFF. The CDR3 DNA follows: TGCAGCGTTAGGGGGGGATTCTCCTACAATGAGCAGTTCTTC.